This T cell receptor (beta chain) was identified in a study of PD-1 blockade in classical Hodgkin lymphoma. This clone was observed a single time. All patients experienced relapse after autologous stem cell transplantation, and brentuximab vedotin exposure was variable. Negative selection with magnetic separation was used to purify CD4+ T cells from thawed PBMCs. Complete response, partial response or progressive disease were the best responses. CDR3 size: 17 residues. The germline CDR1 and CDR2 sequences are KGHSH and LQKENI. V gave up 3 bases and J gave up 0 bases, with 17 bases separating them. Clones were sequenced by immunoSEQ multiplex PCR, and TCRdb holds only the in-frame ones, with some missing. The data contain nearly 25,000 clones, 80% to 85% of them seen just once; the ten biggest clones take up about 1.8%.

This TCR came from a human donor with classical Hodgkin lymphoma. The specimen comprised CD4+ T cells from blood, sampled at baseline. This rearrangement joins TRBV18 to TRBJ1-1; no firm D call. Written as DNA, the CDR3 is TGTGCCAGCTCACCTAACCGGGTGGGTGATATGAACACTGAAGCTTTCTTT. Translation gives CASSPNRVGDMNTEAFF.